This T cell receptor beta chain is from a study of chemoradiotherapy in HPV16-positive cancers. Whole-study findings and limits: Candidate HPV-specific clones and E7-related TCR motifs grew in tumor during treatment.

Trimming removed 0 bases at V and 1 base at J, with 7 bases between. Looked up from germline, CDR1 is SGHDT and CDR2 is YYEEEE. There are 14 residues in the CDR3. The table lists this clone with a count of one. What it binds is not known. The assay was immunoSEQ multiplex PCR, and TCRdb's table has in-frame clones only and misses some. There are tens of thousands of clones in the sample; roughly 95% occur only once, and 2.5% to 3.5% lies in the top ten. The rearrangement uses TRBV5-6 and TRBJ1-1, with no clear D. This material was obtained from a patient who underwent chemoradiotherapy. The receptor's source is a human donor with HPV-associated anogenital cancer. CDR3 sequence: CASSLGTANTEAFF. CDR3 bases: TGTGCCAGCAGCTTGGGGACCGCGAACACTGAAGCTTTCTTT.